What follows are 13 T cell receptor beta chains derived from one specimen sequenced in a study of cytomegalovirus exposure and HLA in healthy donors (dated by TCRdb to about 2017). Library creation used the immunoSEQ multiplex PCR assay. For the multiplex PCR, a mixture combining 60 forward primers for TCR Vbeta segments and 13 reverse primers for TCR Jbeta segments was used. Imported from immuneACCESS, the table was reduced by TCRdb to in-frame sequences with V and J called. These copies leave out some clones; in studies compared against another copy, an unresolved V gene accounts for under half, and the cause of the remainder is not known. Here the sample has 90,000 or so clones; 82% occur a single time. In total, the top ten clones hold roughly 3.5% of the sample. Sample: PBMCs. These receptor sequences come from a man younger than 40 in good health and CMV-seropositive.

The chain links TRBV6-5 to TRBJ2-1, with unresolved D. CDR1 is MNHEY, CDR2 SVGAGI, per germline. This CDR3 has 13 residues. V was clipped by 5 bases and J by 10 bases, with 15 bases between them. In DNA, the CDR3 is TGTGCCAGCAGTGGCCGGTCCGTACTAGAGCAGTTCTTC. Its protein is CASSGRSVLEQFF.

V and J are TRBV6-5 and TRBJ2-1; 16 bases agree with TRBD2. Germline CDR1 is MNHEY and CDR2 is SVGAGI. CDR3 length equals 15 residues. The J segment lost 8 bases and the V segment lost 8 bases, leaving 6 bases of the junction unmatched. The CDR3 sequence: CASRRGTSGRDEQFF. CDR3 sequence (DNA): TGTGCCAGCCGAAGGGGGACTAGCGGGAGGGATGAGCAGTTCTTC.

The chain recombines TRBV15 with TRBJ2-7; 13 bases align to TRBD2. V lost 3 bases to trimming and J lost 2 bases; unmatched junction nucleotides: 4. Looked up from germline, CDR1 is LNHNV and CDR2 is YYDKDF (reference sequence). The CDR3 covers 16 residues. The CDR3 spells CATSRTGTSGTYEQYF. The CDR3, as DNA: TGTGCCACCAGCAGGACCGGGACTAGCGGGACCTACGAGCAGTACTTC.

This clone occurred a few times. CDR3 coding DNA: TGTGCCAGCAGTTTAGGCCGCCCGAACACTGAAGCTTTCTTT. It is translated as CASSLGRPNTEAFF. The rearrangement links TRBV28 to TRBJ1-1; no clear D gene. V lost 2 bases and J lost 1, with 8 bases in between. Germline CDR1 is MDHEN and CDR2 is SYDVKM. CDR3 length: 14 residues. The full variable domain, with the rest looked up from reference TRBV28 and TRBJ1-1, is DVKVTQSSRYLVKRTGEKVFLECVQDMDHENMFWYRQDPGLGLRLIYFSYDVKMKEKGDIPEGYSVSREKKERFSLILESASTNQTSMYLCASSLGRPNTEAFFGQGTRLTVV.

This clone was counted once. This CDR3 is also generated by other DNA sequences in the sample. This chain links TRBV6-1 with TRBJ2-7; D possibly corresponds to TRBD1 (6 bases). Germline CDR1 reads MNHNS; CDR2 reads SASEGT. Trimming removed 4 bases at V and 2 bases at J, with 12 bases between. This CDR3 has 14 residues. The CDR3: CASSANRQAYEQYF. The CDR3 bases are TGTGCCAGCAGTGCTAATCGACAGGCCTACGAGCAGTACTTC.

V and J are TRBV11-3 and TRBJ2-2; 7 bases are a match to TRBD2. Germline V gene sequence: CDR1 SGHNT, CDR2 YENEEA. CDR3 length: 18 amino acids. The junction had 13 bases not matched to a gene; V was cut back by 0 bases and J by 6 bases. The CDR3 DNA sequence: TGTGCCAGCAGCTTAGATCGTGGGCTAGCGGACTCGCCCGGGGAGCTGTTTTTT. This codes for CASSLDRGLADSPGELFF.

A few counts support this clone. The chain couples TRBV4-1 to TRBJ2-7, with 9 bases fitting TRBD2. The germline CDR1 and CDR2 sequences are MGHRA and YSYEKL. Losses at the gene ends were 0 bases for V and 6 bases for J; bases not matched to a gene: 6. There are 15 residues in the CDR3. CDR3 DNA: TGCGCCAGCAGCCAAGATGGAGCGGGAGGCACCGAGCAGTACTTC. This encodes CASSQDGAGGTEQYF.

On this clone: The junction differs from germline at one of its ends, possibly a read error. Other nucleotide sequences from this sample produce the same CDR3. V gene TRBV11-2 combines with J gene TRBJ2-7, with D possibly called TRBD1 or TRBD2 (7 bases each). The CDR3 runs 15 residues. CDR1 is SGHAT and CDR2 is FQNNGV in the germline V gene. The CDR3 DNA reads TGTGCTAGCAGCTTAGGGGGCGGGAGCTCCTACGAGCAGTACTTC. Residues: CASSLGGGSSYEQYF.

The chain is built from TRBV7-9 and TRBJ2-1; tentatively, D is TRBD1 (6 bases). Germline V gives CDR1 SEHNR, CDR2 FQNEAQ (reference sequence). V dropped 3 bases and J dropped 2 bases, with 17 bases sitting between them. The CDR3 is made up of 17 amino acids. As DNA, the CDR3 is TGTGCCAGCAGCTTGGGCCGACAGGCAGGCACCTACAATGAGCAGTTCTTC. Amino acids: CASSLGRQAGTYNEQFF.

This rearrangement joins TRBV7-2 to TRBJ2-7, with D possibly being TRBD2 (5 bases). The V gene lost 6 bases and the J gene lost 2 bases, with 11 bases spanning the gap. Germline-derived CDR1 and CDR2 are SGHTA and FQGNSA. The CDR3 totals 13 residues. The chain's CDR3 is CASSNALAYEQYF. The CDR3 nucleotides are TGTGCCAGCAGTAACGCACTAGCCTACGAGCAGTACTTC.

The chain has TRBV9 and TRBJ2-1; TRBD2 aligns across 8 bases. Per the germline V gene, CDR1 is SGDLS and CDR2 is YYNGEE. The CDR3 has 17 amino acids. With V trimmed by 0 bases and J by 0 bases, 5 bases remained unmatched. The CDR3 reads CASSVEIGRGSYNEQFF. The DNA of the CDR3 is TGTGCCAGCAGCGTAGAGATCGGGAGGGGCTCCTACAATGAGCAGTTCTTC.

This clone appeared a few times. V is TRBV5-1 and J is TRBJ2-1, with D possibly being TRBD2 (6 bases). Germline CDR1 is SGHRS and CDR2 is YFSETQ. V was shortened by 0 bases and J by 3 bases, with 10 bases between the two germline ends. There are 15 residues in the CDR3. The CDR3 spells CASSLGGDSYNEQFF. The CDR3 DNA sequence: TGCGCCAGCAGCTTGGGCGGGGATAGCTACAATGAGCAGTTCTTC.

The chain links TRBV5-4 to TRBJ2-3; 9 positions agree with TRBD1. Looked up from germline, CDR1 is SGHNT and CDR2 is YYREEE (reference sequence). V dropped 4 bases and J dropped 1; count of bases not matched to a gene: 4. CDR3 length equals 15 residues. The CDR3 spells CASSLWTGGTDTQYF. The CDR3 nucleotides are TGTGCCAGCAGCCTATGGACAGGGGGCACAGATACGCAGTATTTT.